Listed below are T cell receptor beta chains from one sample, sequenced in a study of shared T cell receptors in the human thymus. TCRdb's copy holds only in-frame clones and misses some; the assay was immunoSEQ multiplex PCR. The top ten clones hold roughly 0.02% of a sample with hundreds of thousands of clones, approximately 95% of them seen once. Sequences were obtained from thymocytes. The receptors here all came from a human donor. The CDR3 runs from the conserved cysteine through the conserved F or W. A D gene is named only where the DNA matches it firmly. Size tells how often a clone was seen (once, few, many) or the class of an expanded clone, and some rows leave it out.

D,J,size,V,DNA,CDR3
TRBD2,TRBJ2-7,NA,TRBV4-1,TGCGCCAGCAGCCAACGCTGGGACTACTCCTACGAGCAGTACTTC,CASSQRWDYSYEQYF
TRBD2,TRBJ2-3,NA,TRBV15,TGTGCCACCAGCCCACCGTTTAGCCTAGCGGCAGATACGCAGTATTTT,CATSPPFSLAADTQYF
TRBD2,TRBJ2-7,NA,TRBV9,TGTGCCAGCAGCCCTCACCCACTAGCGGGTAACTACGAGCAGTACTTC,CASSPHPLAGNYEQYF
TRBD2,TRBJ2-7,few,TRBV11-1,TGTGCCAGCAGCTCCGAGGGACTAGCGGGAGGGCCGGGGATTTACGAGCAGTACTTC,CASSSEGLAGGPGIYEQYF
NA,TRBJ2-7,NA,TRBV5-1,TGCGCCAGCAGCTTGGACGGATCGGGCGAGCAGTACTTC,CASSLDGSGEQYF
NA,TRBJ2-7,NA,TRBV7-2,TGTGCCAGCAGCCCCCCTACTAGTATGCCGTACGAGCAGTACTTC,CASSPPTSMPYEQYF
TRBD2,TRBJ2-3,NA,TRBV9,TGTGCCAGCAGCCCGAGGACTAGAACAAGAGATACGCAGTATTTT,CASSPRTRTRDTQYF
NA,TRBJ1-1,NA,TRBV6-1,TGTGCCAGCAGTCCGACCATCACTGAAGCTTTCTTT,CASSPTITEAFF
TRBD1,TRBJ1-4,NA,TRBV30,TGTGCCGGAACAGGGGCAACTAATGAAAAACTGTTTTTT,CAGTGATNEKLFF
NA,TRBJ2-5,NA,TRBV11-2,TGTGCCAGCAGCCCAAATGCCGCAGGGGAAGAGACCCAGTACTTC,CASSPNAAGEETQYF
TRBD1,TRBJ1-5,NA,TRBV27,TGTGCCAGCAGTGATGACAGGGGCTATCAGCCCCAGCATTTT,CASSDDRGYQPQHF
NA,TRBJ1-1,NA,TRBV29-1,TGCAGCGTTGTGGGGGTCCCCCAAACGATCAACACTGAAGCTTTCTTT,CSVVGVPQTINTEAFF
TRBD2,TRBJ2-3,NA,TRBV5-1,TGCGCCAGCAGCGCCCCTACGGGACTAGCGGGAGTTCTAGATACGCAGTATTTT,CASSAPTGLAGVLDTQYF
TRBD1,TRBJ2-1,NA,TRBV6-1,TGTGCCAGCGGCCGGGACAGGGAATACAATGAGCAGTTCTTC,CASGRDREYNEQFF
NA,TRBJ1-2,NA,TRBV11-3,TGTGCCAGCAGCTTAGCTTACCACAGAACCTTATATGGCTACACCTTC,CASSLAYHRTLYGYTF
TRBD1,TRBJ2-5,once,TRBV28,TGTGCCAGCAGCCATAAGTTCCGGCAGGGGGTGGAGACCCAGTACTTC,CASSHKFRQGVETQYF
NA,TRBJ2-1,NA,TRBV5-8,TGTGCCAGCAGCTTGGGGGGGTCCTACAATGAGCAGTTCTTC,CASSLGGSYNEQFF
TRBD2,TRBJ2-7,NA,TRBV13,TGTGCCAGCAGCTTAGGCGGTATTCCGGGAGGGAGGAAGGACTACGAGCAGTACTTC,CASSLGGIPGGRKDYEQYF
NA,TRBJ2-5,NA,TRBV28,TGTGCCAGCAGGCGTCAGGGGAATGAGGAGACCCAGTACTTC,CASRRQGNEETQYF
TRBD2,TRBJ2-1,NA,TRBV19,TGTGCCAGTAGTATGGGTTCCGGGAGGAATTACAATGAGCAGTTCTTC,CASSMGSGRNYNEQFF
TRBD1,TRBJ1-1,NA,TRBV6-1,TGTGCCAGCAGTACCAGGGGGCCTAAGAACACTGAAGCTTTCTTT,CASSTRGPKNTEAFF
TRBD1,TRBJ1-4,NA,TRBV7-6,TGTGCCAGCAGCTGGGACAGGAATAATGAAAAACTGTTTTTT,CASSWDRNNEKLFF
TRBD1,TRBJ2-7,NA,TRBV27,TGTGCCAGCAGTTTATTATGGGACAGAAAATTATCCTACGAGCAGTACTTC,CASSLLWDRKLSYEQYF
NA,TRBJ2-2,NA,TRBV10-3,TGTGCCATCAGTGAGTACCGGGAGAACACCGGGGAGCTGTTTTTT,CAISEYRENTGELFF
TRBD1,TRBJ2-1,NA,TRBV7-8,TGTGCCAGCAGCTTCTCCCGGACAGGGGGCAATGAGCAGTTCTTC,CASSFSRTGGNEQFF
NA,TRBJ2-6,NA,TRBV18,TGTGCCAGCTCACCGACTCGGGACGGAAAGACCTCTGGGGCCAACGTCCTGACTTTC,CASSPTRDGKTSGANVLTF
NA,TRBJ1-1,NA,TRBV6-5,TGTGCCAGCAGTGGGACCAGAAACACTGAAGCTTTCTTT,CASSGTRNTEAFF
TRBD1,TRBJ1-2,NA,TRBV18,TGTGCCAGCTCACCCACGACGGACAGGGCCGGGGGTAACTATGGCTACACCTTC,CASSPTTDRAGGNYGYTF